Here is one TCR beta chain with its context. What this receptor recognizes is not known. The record has no base qualities; no much larger clone is one base away. The immunoSEQ Assay, a bias-controlled multiplex PCR, was used to amplify TCRbeta CDR3 regions from genomic DNA. Per the authors' processing: The number of nucleated cells in each sample was estimated from the amplification of reference gene primers within the assay. To quantify the absolute abundance of each unique TCRbeta CDR3 rearrangement, sequence reads were collapsed and filtered. For each sample, productive Simpson clonality was calculated by taking the square root of Simpson's diversity index across productive rearrangements. TCRdb limited this immuneACCESS table to in-frame rearrangements with V and J called. A share of clones is missing; checked studies link under half to unresolved V genes, and the rest is unexplained. V, J and clone size derive from that table, while D and trimming were established from the DNA sequence. A total of about 270,000 clones appear in this sample, about 86% of them only once. The top ten constitute around 3.2% of the sample.

The sample is drawn from a study of blood T cell repertoires in COVID-19 (TCRdb year 2020). With regard to the full study: The collaborator samples originated in the United States, Italy and Spain and spanned the acute and convalescent phases of COVID-19. The material from the prospective study consisted of cDNA or gDNA derived from T cells, B-cell-depleted T cells, or PBMCs. Subjects who had been exposed to COVID-19, were actively infected with it, or had recovered from it provided the deeply sampled blood TCRbeta repertoires that made up the dataset. A freely available public database, intended as a resource for researchers studying the immune response to SARS-CoV-2, is where the repertoires were released. Samples were obtained from the ongoing ImmuneRACE study (first 160 participants) and from about 1,300 subjects provided by 6 global collaborators. A de-identified subject ID, COVID-19 status, age in years and sex were almost always included in the sample metadata. Where available, HLA class I and class II types were taken from metadata supplied by the sample provider and were not determined by assay-based typing.

CDR1 and CDR2 (SGDLS, YYNGEE) derive from the germline V gene. Including cysteine and phenylalanine, the CDR3 has 17 amino acids. The kept DNA is CDR3 alone, 51 bases in frame from the first base. V and J are truncated by 0 bases and 5 bases respectively, leaving an intervening sequence of 17 bases. Whole blood was collected in K2EDTA tubes by collaborating institutions according to the institutions' own protocols. For TCRbeta analysis, collaborator samples were shipped as frozen whole blood, as isolated PBMCs, or as DNA extracted from either sample type. Study-wide conclusions, independent of this receptor: How much clinical and demographic metadata was included differed by source and by participant, and the metadata was provided uncurated.

The sequence was obtained from a woman aged 55-70 years with active or convalescent COVID-19. Input material: peripheral blood. The chain links TRBV9 with TRBJ2-2, with no confident D gene call. DNA sequence: TGTGCCAGCAGCGTAGACGGATCCCACTACAATACCGGGGAGCTGTTTTTT. Protein translation: CASSVDGSHYNTGELFF.